This T cell receptor beta chain originates from a study of T-cell reconstitution after alpha-beta-depleted transplantation in children. Regarding the study as a whole: From surviving recipient T cells and thymic progenitors came the high day-60 TCRbeta diversity observed in some patients. Newly made T cells mostly supplied T-cell counts and diversity one year after transplant. There were reportedly several hundred expanded graft clones from which alpha-beta T cells came about two months after transplant.

V was shortened by 1 base and J by 8 bases, with 6 bases between the two germline ends. The CDR3 loop spans 12 amino acids. Germline V lookup: CDR1 SGDLS, CDR2 YYNGEE. Points on this clonotype: Its specificity is unknown.

A TCRbeta library incorporating unique molecular identifiers was prepared. TCRdb redid the calling of the PCR reads with MiXCR, one entry per CDR3 protein. The sample has around 490,000 distinct CDR3 sequences, 11% seen once. Source: PBMCs, mostly from graft donor cells, taken 180 days after TCRalphabeta/CD19-depleted stem cell transplant. The sequence was collected from a female patient aged 2-10 years who had a stem cell transplant for aplastic anemia, so the T cells may come from the graft donor. This chain links TRBV9 with TRBJ2-2; the D is unclear. The CDR3 nucleotides read TGTGCCAGCAGCGTAAATAGGGGGGAGCTGTTTTTT. It specifies CASSVNRGELFF.